The next 3 T cell receptor beta chains were all read from a single sample in a study of blood T cell repertoires in COVID-19. Assay used: immunoSEQ multiplex PCR; TCRdb lists only in-frame clones, some missing. The data contain approximately 300,000 clones, 84% of them singletons. The source material was peripheral blood. These receptors were obtained from a person aged 70 to 80 with COVID-19, enrolled during active disease.

V is TRBV19 and J is TRBJ2-2; D remains ambiguous. Trimming shortened V by 6 bases and J by 7 bases, and 12 bases separated the two germline ends. The CDR3 totals 13 residues. Germline assignment: CDR1 LNHDA and CDR2 SQIVND (reference sequence). The CDR3 sequence is CASSALGGGELFF. The CDR3 DNA reads TGTGCCAGTAGCGCCCTCGGCGGCGGGGAGCTGTTTTTT.

The chain recombines TRBV6-1 with TRBJ1-3, with a weak D call TRBD1 (6 bases). The V and J ends lost 3 bases and 4 bases respectively, with 10 bases between them. Germline V CDR1 and CDR2: MNHNS, SASEGT. The CDR3 sequence is 14 residues long. In DNA, the CDR3 is TGTGCCAGCAGTGAGGGGGCACGGGGAAACACCATATATTTT. As protein: CASSEGARGNTIYF.

The V gene is TRBV5-4, the J gene TRBJ2-3, with 8 bases matching TRBD2. V gave up 1 base and J gave up 0 bases; unmatched junction bases: 7. The CDR3 totals 17 residues. Germline V gene lookup returns CDR1 SGHNT and CDR2 YYREEE (reference sequence). This CDR3 is CASSLRPGGLSTDTQYF. As DNA, the CDR3 is TGTGCCAGCAGCTTGCGTCCGGGAGGGCTAAGCACAGATACGCAGTATTTT.